A single sample is the source of the 13 T cell receptor beta chains below, sequenced in a study of CXCR3-negative and CXCR3-positive naive CD8 T cells. The TRB libraries of cDNA were built by UMI-labeled 5' RACE. Reanalyzing the 5' RACE reads, TCRdb keeps one entry per CDR3 protein, without DNA. This sample lists around 81,000 distinct CDR3 sequences; its ten largest clones have roughly 1.4%. Sequencing was done on a sample of naive CXCR3- CD8+ T cells from blood. Described subset: CD45RO-CCR7+CD27+CD95- naive CD8+ T cells lacking CXCR3 (TNR3-). These receptors were taken from a human donor in good health. Some clones in this sample may be carry-over from other donors' samples.

J is TRBJ2-7 and V is TRBV9. The length of the CDR3 is 14 residues. Germline V gives CDR1 SGDLS, CDR2 YYNGEE. This CDR3 is CASSVGQASYEQYF. Filled out from reference TRBV9 and TRBJ2-7, the complete variable domain reads DSGVTQTPKHLITATGQRVTLRCSPRSGDLSVYWYQQSLDQGLQFLIQYYNGEERAKGNILERFSAQQFPDLHSELNLSSLELGDSALYFCASSVGQASYEQYFGPGTRLTVT.

The CDR3 loop is CASSYSGTGMTRGGDTQYF. The V and J genes are TRBV12-3 or TRBV12-4 and TRBJ2-3; there is no DNA to check the TCRdb D call of TRBD1. This CDR3 comprises 19 residues.

The chain joins TRBV28 to TRBJ2-1; TCRdb outputs TRBD2, but without DNA this stays unchecked. The germline gives CDR1 MDHEN, CDR2 SYDVKM. This CDR3 spans 20 amino acids. CDR3 protein: CASSSNVGGLVGSSYNEQFF.

The chain employs TRBV15 and TRBJ2-7; the TCRdb D gene call, TRBD2, has no DNA to confirm it. In germline, CDR1 is LNHNV, CDR2 YYDKDF (reference sequence). The CDR3 consists of 15 residues. The CDR3: CATSRDRGGSYEQYF.

The V gene is TRBV14, the J gene TRBJ2-7; TCRdb's assignment of TRBD1 cannot be checked, as there is no DNA. Germline V gives CDR1 SGHDN, CDR2 FVKESK. CDR3 length: 14 amino acids. The CDR3 spells CASSLKGREYEQYF.

The chain links TRBV3-1 to TRBJ2-6. Germline loops: CDR1 LGHDT, CDR2 YNNKEL (reference sequence). This CDR3 region has 16 residues. CDR3: CASSQDLMAGANVLTF. The whole variable domain, remainder taken from reference TRBV3-1 and TRBJ2-6, is DTAVSQTPKYLVTQMGNDKSIKCEQNLGHDTMYWYKQDSKKFLKIMFSYNNKELIINETVPNRFSPKSPDKAHLNLHINSLELGDSAVYFCASSQDLMAGANVLTFGAGSRLTVL.

The chain couples TRBV6-4 to TRBJ1-2. CDR3 size: 13 residues. Germline V gene data show CDR1 as MRHNA and CDR2 as SNTAGT. This CDR3 is CASSDSSSEGYTF.

The V gene is TRBV15, the J gene TRBJ2-7; with no DNA, the TCRdb D assignment of TRBD1 cannot be verified. Per germline, CDR1 LNHNV and CDR2 YYDKDF (reference sequence). The CDR3 sequence is 15 residues long. The CDR3 reads CATSRKTGDVYEQYF.

The chain couples TRBV5-4 to TRBJ1-6; the TRBD1 assignment by TCRdb is unverifiable without DNA. Germline V CDR1 and CDR2: SGHNT, YYREEE (reference sequence). The CDR3 totals 16 residues. CDR3 sequence reads: CASSLGGPGANSPLHF.

V is TRBV5-1 and J is TRBJ2-5; no DNA is available, so the TRBD2 call from TCRdb remains unchecked. In germline, CDR1 is SGHRS, CDR2 YFSETQ. The CDR3 length is 16 residues. CDR3 region: CASSQGTSGPQETQYF.

V usage is TRBV5-1 and J usage is TRBJ2-1; TCRdb's D gene call, TRBD1, goes unchecked for lack of DNA. Germline V gene data show CDR1 as SGHRS and CDR2 as YFSETQ. The CDR3 totals 12 residues. The CDR3 sequence: CASNYRGNEQFF.

The chain links TRBV7-9 to TRBJ1-3; TCRdb gives TRBD1 as the D gene, but with no DNA this cannot be confirmed. There are 13 residues in the CDR3. Germline CDR1 is SEHNR and CDR2 is FQNEAQ (reference sequence). The CDR3 sequence is CASNPGAGNTIYF.

The chain employs TRBV7-9 and TRBJ2-7; TCRdb picks TRBD1, but there is no DNA to check that call. In germline, CDR1 is SEHNR, CDR2 FQNEAQ (reference sequence). This CDR3 contains 15 residues. CDR3 loop: CASSLGTGPSYEQYF. Full variable domain (outside the CDR3, taken from reference TRBV7-9 and TRBJ2-7): DTGVSQNPRHKITKRGQNVTFRCDPISEHNRLYWYRQTLGQGPEFLTYFQNEAQLEKSRLLSDRFSAERPKGSFSTLEIQRTEQGDSAMYLCASSLGTGPSYEQYFGPGTRLTVT.